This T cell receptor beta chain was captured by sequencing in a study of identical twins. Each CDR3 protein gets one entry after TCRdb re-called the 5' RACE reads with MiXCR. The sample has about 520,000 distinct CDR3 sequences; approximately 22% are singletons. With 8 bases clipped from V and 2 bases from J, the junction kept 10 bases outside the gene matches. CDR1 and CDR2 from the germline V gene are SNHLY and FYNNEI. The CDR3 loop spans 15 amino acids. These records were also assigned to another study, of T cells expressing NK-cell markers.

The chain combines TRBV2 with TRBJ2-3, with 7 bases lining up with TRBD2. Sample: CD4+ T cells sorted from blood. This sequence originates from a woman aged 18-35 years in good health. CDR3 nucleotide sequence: TGTGCCAGCCGGTCGCCGGGACTAATCACAGATACGCAGTATTTT. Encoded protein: CASRSPGLITDTQYF.